These 21 T cell receptor beta chains originate from one sample sequenced in a study of shared clonotypes between healthy human individuals. TCRdb's table, derived via immunoSEQ multiplex PCR, lists solely in-frame clones and lacks some. The sample contains 400,000 to 600,000 clones, more than 75% of which appear only once. Sequenced sample: PBMCs. The receptors here all came from a woman aged 40-49 years in good health. Some clones in this sample may be carry-over from other donors' samples.

The chain combines TRBV21-1 with TRBJ1-2; the D call TRBD1 from the table was never checked on the DNA. TRBV21-1 corresponds to a pseudogene. There are 17 residues in the CDR3. The CDR3 here is CASSPLTPDRSYRGYTF. CDR3 nucleotides: TGTGCCAGCAGTCCCCTGACACCTGACAGGTCCTATCGCGGCTACACCTTC.

Only one count was recorded for this clone. This clone may be a read error of a much larger clone one base away. This chain joins TRBV10-3 and TRBJ1-2; no reliable D call. V was cut by 2 bases and J by 0 bases, with 4 bases left in between. CDR1 and CDR2 (germline): ENHRY, SYGVKD. The CDR3 spans 13 residues. CDR3 nucleotides: TGTGCCATCAGTGAGGGCCCTAACTATGGCTACACCTTC. Translation: CAISEGPNYGYTF.

This clone was picked up a small number of times. The J gene is TRBJ2-2, the V gene TRBV9; D may be TRBD1 (5 bases). Germline V gene lookup returns CDR1 SGDLS and CDR2 YYNGEE. The V gene lost 4 bases and the J gene lost 2 bases, with 9 bases spanning the gap. The CDR3 covers 14 residues. CDR3 in amino acids: CASSSRVNTGELFF. CDR3 DNA sequence: TGTGCCAGCAGCAGCAGGGTAAACACCGGGGAGCTGTTTTTT.

The chain combines TRBV28 with TRBJ1-4, with a tentative D call TRBD1 (6 bases). The CDR3 totals 15 residues. Germline lookup yields CDR1 MDHEN and CDR2 SYDVKM. Trimming stripped 0 bases from V and 4 bases from J, with 9 bases between. The CDR3 sequence is CASSLWGRGNEKLFF. The DNA for the CDR3 is TGTGCCAGCAGTTTATGGGGCAGGGGTAATGAAAAACTGTTTTTT.

The CDR3 spells CASSYSTSGDTEAFF. The CDR3 region has the DNA TGTGCCAGCAGTTACTCCACAAGTGGGGACACTGAAGCTTTCTTT. This chain connects TRBV6-5 to TRBJ1-1; D unclear. Trimming stripped 0 bases from V and 3 bases from J, with 11 bases between. There are 15 residues in the CDR3. Germline lookup yields CDR1 MNHEY and CDR2 SVGAGI.

The chain joins TRBV30 to TRBJ2-7, with D unresolved. This CDR3 has 11 residues. Germline-derived CDR1 and CDR2 are GTSNPN and SVGIG (reference sequence). V lost 3 bases, J lost 5 bases, and 8 bases lay in between. The CDR3 DNA reads as TGTGCCTGGAGCCGGAATAACGAGCAGTACTTC. Translating it yields CAWSRNNEQYF. The full variable domain, completed using reference TRBV30 and TRBJ2-7, is SQTIHQWPATLVQPVGSPLSLECTVEGTSNPNLYWYRQAAGRGLQLLFYSVGIGQISSEVPQNLSASRPQDRQFILSSKKLLLSDSGFYLCAWSRNNEQYFGPGTRLTVT.

This chain links TRBV18 with TRBJ2-3, with TRBD1 matching 9 bases. The CDR3 consists of 15 residues. V shed 4 bases, J shed 2 bases, and the junction held 4 bases outside the gene matches. Germline loops: CDR1 KGHSH, CDR2 LQKENI. The DNA for the CDR3 is TGTGCCAGCTCACGACAGGGGGAACCCACAGATACGCAGTATTTT. It specifies CASSRQGEPTDTQYF.

The gene calls are TRBV7-2 and TRBJ1-1; TRBD1 matches at 7 bases. CDR1 is SGHTA and CDR2 is FQGNSA in the germline V gene. CDR3 length: 16 residues. The V gene end was trimmed by 3 bases and the J gene end by 11 bases; junction bases not matched to a gene: 18. The CDR3 region has the DNA TGTGCCAGCAGCTTTCCCGGACAGGTGACTAGGGGGGGCGCTTTCTTT. Translation gives CASSFPGQVTRGGAFF.

The chain joins TRBV19 to TRBJ2-5; 9 nucleotides match TRBD2. The germline gives CDR1 LNHDA, CDR2 SQIVND (reference sequence). Unmatched junction bases numbered 15, after V lost 6 bases and J lost 4 bases. This CDR3 comprises 17 residues. CDR3 bases: TGTGCCAGTAGGCCCAACGTCGGAGCGGGGGGAGGAGAGACCCAGTACTTC. As protein: CASRPNVGAGGGETQYF.

This rearrangement joins TRBV5-8 to TRBJ2-7, with 10 bases aligning to TRBD2. Germline V lookup: CDR1 SGHTS, CDR2 YDEGEE. The length of the CDR3 is 15 residues. Trimming at V came to 0 bases and at J to 3 bases, leaving 3 bases not matched to a gene. The CDR3 nucleotides are TGTGCCAGCAGCTTGGACTTAGCGGGAGGCTACGAGCAGTACTTC. Translated, it gives CASSLDLAGGYEQYF.

V gene TRBV6-1 combines with J gene TRBJ2-7, with 9 bases that match TRBD1. V shed 6 bases and J 3 bases; nucleotides not matched to a gene: 6. Looked up from germline, CDR1 is MNHNS and CDR2 is SASEGT. The CDR3 covers 14 residues. The DNA of the CDR3 is TGTGCCAGCAGCCTGGACAGGGGATTCTACGAGCAGTACTTC. This codes for CASSLDRGFYEQYF.

V usage is TRBV28 and J usage is TRBJ2-5, with TRBD1 matching over 8 bases. Per germline, CDR1 MDHEN and CDR2 SYDVKM. This CDR3 is 14 amino acids long. J lost 4 bases, V lost 2 bases, and 3 bases had no gene match. CDR3 in amino acids: CASSLIDRGETQYF. DNA for the CDR3: TGTGCCAGCAGTTTAATAGACAGGGGAGAGACCCAGTACTTC.

The CDR3 protein is CASSVGTGSTGELFF. CDR3 sequence (DNA): TGTGCCAGCAGTGTCGGGACAGGGTCCACCGGGGAGCTGTTTTTT. The chain is built from TRBV11-2 and TRBJ2-2; 9 nucleotides align to TRBD1. Per the germline V gene, CDR1 is SGHAT and CDR2 is FQNNGV. CDR3 length equals 15 residues. V gave up 6 bases and J gave up 4 bases; unmatched junction bases: 6.

This clone was recorded at least ten times. The V and J genes are TRBV28 and TRBJ1-2, with D uncertain. The CDR3 contains 15 residues. Trimming removed 6 bases at V and 4 bases at J, with 18 bases between. Germline loops: CDR1 MDHEN, CDR2 SYDVKM. CDR3 coding DNA: TGTGCCAGCAGAAGACCTGTTCTCGAGGTCTATGGCTACACCTTC. It translates to CASRRPVLEVYGYTF.

This clone showed up just once. V is TRBV28 and J is TRBJ1-5; 7 bases map to TRBD1. Germline CDR1 is MDHEN and CDR2 is SYDVKM. V lost 6 bases, J lost 4 bases, and 3 bases stayed unmatched. This CDR3 is 13 amino acids long. The CDR3 DNA sequence: TGTGCCAGCAGACTACAGGGGAATCAGCCCCAGCATTTT. Translation: CASRLQGNQPQHF. Combining the CDR3 with reference TRBV28 and TRBJ1-5 gives the whole variable domain DVKVTQSSRYLVKRTGEKVFLECVQDMDHENMFWYRQDPGLGLRLIYFSYDVKMKEKGDIPEGYSVSREKKERFSLILESASTNQTSMYLCASRLQGNQPQHFGDGTRLSIL.

The chain uses TRBV28 and TRBJ1-5, with D maybe TRBD1 (5 bases). Trimming stripped 8 bases from V and 2 bases from J, with 16 bases between. Per the germline V gene, CDR1 is MDHEN and CDR2 is SYDVKM. CDR3 size: 15 residues. The CDR3 reads CASAPLQGGNQPQHF. CDR3 nucleotide sequence: TGTGCCAGCGCACCGTTGCAGGGAGGCAATCAGCCCCAGCATTTT.

This clone was found a few times. The CDR3 coding sequence is TGTGCCAGCAGCTTAGTAGGTTGGACCTCCTATGGCTACACCTTC. Protein: CASSLVGWTSYGYTF. This chain uses TRBV7-2 with TRBJ1-2; the D is unclear. The germline V gene encodes CDR1 SGHTA and CDR2 FQGNSA. The CDR3 contains 15 residues. The V and J ends lost 1 base and 4 bases respectively, with 13 bases between them.

The CDR3 sequence is CSVAMGGSTDTQYF. The CDR3 coding sequence is TGCAGCGTTGCAATGGGGGGGAGCACAGATACGCAGTATTTT. The genes are TRBV29-1 and TRBJ2-3; TRBD2 matches at 7 bases. This CDR3 spans 14 amino acids. V gave up 4 bases and J gave up 0 bases; unmatched junction bases: 4. Looked up from germline, CDR1 is SQVTM and CDR2 is ANQGSEA.

The rearrangement joins TRBV7-9 to TRBJ2-1; D gene ambiguous. Germline values: CDR1 SEHNR, CDR2 FQNEAQ (reference sequence). Trimming removed 3 bases from V and 0 bases from J, with 12 bases in between. The CDR3 spans 16 residues. The CDR3 here is CASSFFVIASYNEQFF. CDR3 bases: TGTGCCAGCAGCTTTTTCGTGATAGCCTCCTACAATGAGCAGTTCTTC.

This clone has only a few counts. This sequence joins TRBV5-1 and TRBJ2-3, with 8 positions matching TRBD2. Germline V gives CDR1 SGHRS, CDR2 YFSETQ. The CDR3 loop spans 15 amino acids. Losses at the gene ends were 2 bases for V and 3 bases for J; bases not matched to a gene: 5. The CDR3 sequence: CASSLDSGMTDTQYF. CDR3 DNA sequence: TGCGCCAGCAGCTTAGATAGCGGGATGACAGATACGCAGTATTTT.

The rearrangement joins TRBV28 to TRBJ2-1; D is possibly TRBD1 (5 bases). The CDR3 is 15 residues long. V was cut by 2 bases and J by 0 bases, with 8 bases left in between. Per the germline V gene, CDR1 is MDHEN and CDR2 is SYDVKM. CDR3 in amino acids: CASSLTGASYNEQFF. In DNA form, the CDR3 reads TGTGCCAGCAGTTTAACAGGCGCCTCCTACAATGAGCAGTTCTTC.